A selection of T cell receptor beta chains follows, all from one sample in a study of cytomegalovirus exposure and HLA in healthy donors. Only in-frame clones appear in the TCRdb table, and some are missing; sequencing was by immunoSEQ multiplex PCR. The sample holds 250,000 or so clones, more than 85% seen once. Sample: PBMCs. The source of these receptors is a young man in good health and CMV-seropositive. Both conserved end residues are part of each CDR3. A D gene is named only where the DNA matches it firmly. Part of the rows lack a size; the others show once, few, many or a class for expanded clones.

size: NA
D: NA
J: TRBJ1-3
V: TRBV27
DNA: TGTGCCAGCAGTTCCCGGGGACGCGGAAACACCATATATTTT
CDR3: CASSSRGRGNTIYF

size: once
D: NA
J: TRBJ2-2
V: TRBV27
DNA: TGTGCCAGCAGTTTAATCGATAAGACCGGGGAGCTGTTTTTT
CDR3: CASSLIDKTGELFF

size: NA
D: NA
J: TRBJ1-5
V: TRBV2
DNA: TGTGCCAGCAGTCAGCAATGGGATCAGCCCCAGCATTTT
CDR3: CASSQQWDQPQHF

size: NA
D: NA
J: TRBJ1-1
V: TRBV27
DNA: TGTGCCAGCAGTTCTCTCGGACAAGAAGCTTTCTTT
CDR3: CASSSLGQEAFF

size: NA
D: TRBD1
J: TRBJ2-6
V: TRBV5-6
DNA: TGTGCCAGCAGCCCCGGGACAGGGGTATCCTCTGGGGCCAACGTCCTGACTTTC
CDR3: CASSPGTGVSSGANVLTF

size: NA
D: NA
J: TRBJ1-2
V: TRBV11-2
DNA: TGTGCCAGCAGCCCGACAGAGAACTATGGCTACACCTTC
CDR3: CASSPTENYGYTF

size: NA
D: NA
J: TRBJ1-2
V: TRBV28
DNA: TGTGCCAGCACCCTCACGATTCCTAACTATGGCTACACCTTC
CDR3: CASTLTIPNYGYTF

size: once
D: TRBD2
J: TRBJ2-2
V: TRBV27
DNA: TGTGCCAGCAGTCTAAAAGCGGGAGTCGACACCGGGGAGCTGTTTTTT
CDR3: CASSLKAGVDTGELFF

size: NA
D: TRBD1
J: TRBJ2-3
V: TRBV19
DNA: TGTGCCAGTAGTATGTTGGACAGGTTCACAGATACGCAGTATTTT
CDR3: CASSMLDRFTDTQYF

size: NA
D: NA
J: TRBJ2-1
V: TRBV29-1
DNA: TGCAGCGTTGAACTCCTAGCGCGGTCCTACAATGAGCAGTTCTTC
CDR3: CSVELLARSYNEQFF

size: NA
D: NA
J: TRBJ2-5
V: TRBV18
DNA: TGTGCCAGCTCTCTACTAGGGGGAGAGACCCAGTACTTC
CDR3: CASSLLGGETQYF

size: NA
D: TRBD1
J: TRBJ1-1
V: TRBV19
DNA: TGTGCCAGTGCCCAGGGGGGTGGGGACACTGAAGCTTTCTTT
CDR3: CASAQGGGDTEAFF

size: NA
D: NA
J: TRBJ2-1
V: TRBV29-1
DNA: TGCAGCGTTGAAGAGTTAGGTTCTAACAATGAGCAGTTCTTC
CDR3: CSVEELGSNNEQFF

size: NA
D: TRBD2
J: TRBJ2-1
V: TRBV7-3
DNA: TGTGCCAGCAGCTTAATCCTAGCGGGAAGAAATGAGCAGTTCTTC
CDR3: CASSLILAGRNEQFF